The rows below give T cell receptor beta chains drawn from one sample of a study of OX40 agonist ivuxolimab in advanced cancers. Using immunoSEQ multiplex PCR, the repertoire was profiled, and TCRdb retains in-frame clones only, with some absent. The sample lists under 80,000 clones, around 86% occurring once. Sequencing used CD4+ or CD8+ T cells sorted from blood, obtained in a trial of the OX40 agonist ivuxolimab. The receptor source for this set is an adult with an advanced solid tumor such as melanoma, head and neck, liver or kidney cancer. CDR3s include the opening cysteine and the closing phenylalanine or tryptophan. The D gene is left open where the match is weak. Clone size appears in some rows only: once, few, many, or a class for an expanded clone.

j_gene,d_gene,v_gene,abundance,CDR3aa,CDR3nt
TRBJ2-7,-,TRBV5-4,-,CASSLLQGPGREQYF,TGTGCCAGCAGCCTTCTACAGGGCCCTGGTAGGGAGCAGTACTTC
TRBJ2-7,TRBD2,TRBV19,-,CASSIVGGEQYF,TGTGCCAGTAGTATAGTGGGGGGGGAGCAGTACTTC
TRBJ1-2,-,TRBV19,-,CASSPGTASNTF,TGTGCCAGTAGTCCCGGGACGGCGTCTAACACCTTC
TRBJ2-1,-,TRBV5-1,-,CASRTGSNEQFF,TGCGCCAGCAGGACAGGTTCAAATGAGCAGTTCTTC
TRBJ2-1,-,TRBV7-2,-,CASSLDFYNEQFF,TGTGCCAGCAGCTTAGACTTCTACAATGAGCAGTTCTTC
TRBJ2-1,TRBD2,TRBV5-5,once,CASSSGLADEQFF,TGTGCCAGCAGCTCGGGACTAGCCGATGAGCAGTTCTTC
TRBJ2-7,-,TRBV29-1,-,CSVEMGDNVYF,TGCAGCGTTGAAATGGGGGACAATGTGTACTTC
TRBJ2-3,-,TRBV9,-,CASSVTFWADTQYF,TGTGCCAGCAGCGTAACTTTTTGGGCAGATACGCAGTATTTT
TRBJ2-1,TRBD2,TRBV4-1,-,CASSQEGLAGAWDEQFF,TGCGCCAGCAGCCAAGAGGGACTAGCGGGGGCTTGGGATGAGCAGTTCTTC
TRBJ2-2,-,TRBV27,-,CASKLGAVTTGELFF,TGTGCCAGCAAACTTGGAGCGGTTACCACCGGGGAGCTGTTTTTT
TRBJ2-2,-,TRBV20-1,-,CSATGSGELFF,TGCAGTGCTACAGGTTCCGGGGAGCTGTTTTTT
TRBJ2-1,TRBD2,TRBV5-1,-,CASSFIAGGDNEQFF,TGCGCCAGCAGCTTTATAGCGGGAGGGGACAATGAGCAGTTCTTC
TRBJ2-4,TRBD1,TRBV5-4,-,CASSFRTGGRDIQYF,TGTGCCAGCAGCTTTCGGACAGGGGGACGGGACATTCAGTACTTC
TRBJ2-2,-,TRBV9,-,CASSVAGGNTGELFF,TGTGCCAGCAGCGTAGCCGGGGGGAACACCGGGGAGCTGTTTTTT
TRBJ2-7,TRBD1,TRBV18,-,CASSQNRGSGEQYF,TGTGCCAGCTCACAGAACAGGGGGTCAGGCGAGCAGTACTTC
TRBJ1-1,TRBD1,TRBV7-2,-,CASGIRGHTEAFF,TGTGCCAGCGGAATCAGGGGGCACACTGAAGCTTTCTTT
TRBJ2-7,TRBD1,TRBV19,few,CASSPPGQGPYEQYF,TGTGCCAGTAGTCCCCCGGGACAGGGTCCCTACGAGCAGTACTTC
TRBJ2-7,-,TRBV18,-,CASSPGTAVYEQYF,TGTGCCAGCTCACCAGGCACAGCCGTGTACGAGCAGTACTTC
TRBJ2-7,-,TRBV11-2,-,CASSLEWVDGYEQYF,TGTGCCAGCAGCTTAGAGTGGGTAGACGGGTACGAGCAGTACTTC
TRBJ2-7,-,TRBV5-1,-,CASSLDGTTGEQYF,TGCGCCAGCAGCTTGGATGGGACGACTGGCGAGCAGTACTTC
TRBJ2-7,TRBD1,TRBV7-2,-,CASSLFSGTGVYEQYF,TGTGCCAGCAGCTTATTTTCAGGGACAGGGGTATACGAGCAGTACTTC
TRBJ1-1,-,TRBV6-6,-,CASIFSAGNTEAFF,TGTGCCAGCATTTTCAGTGCGGGGAACACTGAAGCTTTCTTT
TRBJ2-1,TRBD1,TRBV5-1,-,CASSKGTGSNEQFF,TGCGCCAGCAGCAAAGGGACAGGGTCCAATGAGCAGTTCTTC
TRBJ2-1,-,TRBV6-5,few,CASSYGTGLWGQFF,TGTGCCAGCAGTTACGGGACTGGCCTGTGGGGCCAGTTCTTC
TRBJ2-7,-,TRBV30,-,CAWRLVGEYEQYF,TGTGCCTGGAGGTTGGTAGGCGAGTACGAGCAGTACTTC
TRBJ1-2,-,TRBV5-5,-,CASSLDNPHGYTF,TGTGCCAGCAGCTTGGATAACCCCCATGGCTACACCTTC